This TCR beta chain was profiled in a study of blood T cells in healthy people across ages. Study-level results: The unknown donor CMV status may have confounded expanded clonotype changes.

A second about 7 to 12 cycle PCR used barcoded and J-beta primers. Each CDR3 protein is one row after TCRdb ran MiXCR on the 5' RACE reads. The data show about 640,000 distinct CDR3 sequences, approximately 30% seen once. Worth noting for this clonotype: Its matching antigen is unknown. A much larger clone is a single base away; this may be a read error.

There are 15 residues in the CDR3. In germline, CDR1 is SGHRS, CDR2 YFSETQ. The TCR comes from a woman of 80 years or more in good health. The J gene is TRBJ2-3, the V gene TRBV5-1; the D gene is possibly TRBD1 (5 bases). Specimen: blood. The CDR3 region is CTSSLELRVGNTQYF. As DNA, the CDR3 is TGCACCAGCAGCTTGGAACTCAGGGTGGGAAATACGCAGTATTTT.